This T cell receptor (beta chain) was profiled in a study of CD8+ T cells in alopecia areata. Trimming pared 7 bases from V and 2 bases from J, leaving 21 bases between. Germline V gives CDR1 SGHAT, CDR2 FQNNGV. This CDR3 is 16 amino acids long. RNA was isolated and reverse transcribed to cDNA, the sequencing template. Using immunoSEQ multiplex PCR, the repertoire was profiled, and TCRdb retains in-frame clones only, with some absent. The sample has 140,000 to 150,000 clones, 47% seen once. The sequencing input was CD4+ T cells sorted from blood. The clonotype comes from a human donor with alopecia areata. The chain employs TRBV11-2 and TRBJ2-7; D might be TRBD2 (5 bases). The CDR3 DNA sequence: TGTGCCAGCATCCTTATTTTGGGGAGTCCTACCTACGAGCAGTACTTC. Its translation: CASILILGSPTYEQYF.